The 15 T cell receptor beta chains in this list originate from one sample, sequenced in a study of blood T cell repertoires in COVID-19. TCRdb's table, derived via immunoSEQ multiplex PCR, lists solely in-frame clones and lacks some. The sample includes 200,000 or so clones, about nine tenths of them seen just once. The sample consisted of PBMCs or T cells enriched from blood (not recorded which). Receptor source: a woman in her 30s who had recovered from COVID-19.

The V gene is TRBV2, the J gene TRBJ2-7, with 8 bases identical to TRBD1. CDR1 and CDR2 (germline): SNHLY, FYNNEI. V was clipped by 6 bases and J by 9 bases; unmatched bases: 4. The CDR3 extends over 11 amino acids. The CDR3 DNA reads TGTGCCAGCAGGGTTGGACAGGGGCAGTACTTC. Encoded protein: CASRVGQGQYF. Full variable domain (outside the CDR3, taken from reference TRBV2 and TRBJ2-7): EPEVTQTPSHQVTQMGQEVILRCVPISNHLYFYWYRQILGQKVEFLVSFYNNEISEKSEIFDDQFSVERPDGSNFTLKIRSTKLEDSAMYFCASRVGQGQYFGPGTRLTVT.

The chain employs TRBV7-2 and TRBJ2-5; a possible D gene is TRBD2 (5 bases). This CDR3 has 17 amino acids. Germline-derived CDR1 and CDR2 are SGHTA and FQGNSA. V was trimmed by 1 base and J by 3 bases, leaving 18 bases between them. The CDR3 loop is CASSLVRTGSGKETQYF. CDR3 coding DNA: TGTGCCAGCAGCTTAGTTCGGACTGGGAGTGGGAAAGAGACCCAGTACTTC.

This chain connects TRBV5-4 to TRBJ1-3, with D maybe TRBD1 (5 bases). The CDR3 runs to 16 residues. V lost 0 bases and J lost 2, with 12 bases in between. Germline V gene lookup returns CDR1 SGHNT and CDR2 YYREEE (reference sequence). The DNA for the CDR3 is TGTGCCAGCAGCTTGGTCGGGGGAACAACTGGAAACACCATATATTTT. Protein sequence: CASSLVGGTTGNTIYF. The variable domain in full, with the rest retrieved from reference TRBV5-4 and TRBJ1-3, is ETGVTQSPTHLIKTRGQQVTLRCSSQSGHNTVSWYQQALGQGPQFIFQYYREEENGRGNFPPRFSGLQFPNYSSELNVNALELDDSALYLCASSLVGGTTGNTIYFGEGSWLTVV.

The CDR3 DNA is TGTGCCAGTAGTGAGAAGGGGGGGAGTTCCTACAATGAGCAGTTCTTC. Amino acids: CASSEKGGSSYNEQFF. This chain links TRBV19 with TRBJ2-1; weak D call: TRBD2 (7 bases). The CDR3 spans 16 residues. Germline CDR1 LNHDA, CDR2 SQIVND (reference sequence). Trimming shortened V by 5 bases and J by 1 base, and 15 bases separated the two germline ends.

V is TRBV4-1 and J is TRBJ2-4, with D unclear. V lost 0 bases to trimming and J lost 10 bases, with 7 bases between them. The CDR3 runs 12 residues. Germline CDR1 reads MGHRA; CDR2 reads YSYEKL. CDR3 sequence: CASSQDLTIQYF. The CDR3 region has the DNA TGCGCCAGCAGCCAAGATCTAACGATTCAGTACTTC.

This sequence joins TRBV5-1 and TRBJ2-1; D perhaps matches TRBD1 (6 bases). The CDR3 runs 14 residues. Trimming cost V 7 bases and J 0 bases, with 11 bases left between them. CDR1 SGHRS and CDR2 YFSETQ come from the germline V gene. CDR3 in amino acids: CASHLGGSYNEQFF. CDR3 bases: TGCGCCAGCCACTTAGGGGGCTCCTACAATGAGCAGTTCTTC.

A word on this clone: A read error may account for a junction end that differs from germline. V gene TRBV7-7 combines with J gene TRBJ2-5; D remains ambiguous. Germline lookup yields CDR1 SSHAT and CDR2 FNYEAQ (reference sequence). This CDR3 region has 13 residues. CDR3 residues: CASSLTVQETQYF. The CDR3 bases are TGTGCTAGCAGCTTGACTGTACAAGAGACCCAGTACTTC.

V usage is TRBV7-9 and J usage is TRBJ1-5, with unresolved D. The CDR3 has 14 residues. Trimming shortened V by 0 bases and J by 0 bases, and 3 bases separated the two germline ends. Germline lookup yields CDR1 SEHNR and CDR2 FQNEAQ (reference sequence). DNA for the CDR3: TGTGCCAGCAGCTTAGCTAGTAGCAATCAGCCCCAGCATTTT. This sequence encodes CASSLASSNQPQHF.

The chain is built from TRBV5-3 and TRBJ2-2, with 7 bases matching TRBD2. TRBV5-3 is known as an ORF, though its function is uncertain. The CDR3 has 15 amino acids. Germline trimming cut 4 bases from V and 0 bases from J; bases unmatched to any gene: 3. CDR3 in amino acids: CARSLREANTGELFF. The DNA for the CDR3 is TGTGCCAGAAGCCTACGGGAGGCGAACACCGGGGAGCTGTTTTTT.

About this clone itself: A read error may produce the germline difference seen at one junction end. The CDR3 sequence: CASSPTQDSYGVGKQPQHF. CDR3 in DNA: TGCGCCAGCAGCCCAACACAGGACAGTTACGGTGTGGGCAAGCAGCCCCAGCATTTT. The V call is TRBV4-1, the J call TRBJ1-5, with a possible D match to TRBD1 (6 bases). CDR3 length: 19 amino acids. The germline CDR1 and CDR2 sequences are MGHRA and YSYEKL.

This clone was picked up a small number of times. The gene calls are TRBV6-4 and TRBJ2-3; tentatively, D is TRBD1 (5 bases). V was pared by 0 bases and J by 2 bases, with 9 bases between. The germline gives CDR1 MRHNA, CDR2 SNTAGT. The CDR3 totals 15 residues. CDR3 bases: TGTGCCAGCAGTGACTCAGGGGTCCCCACAGATACGCAGTATTTT. This sequence encodes CASSDSGVPTDTQYF.

The CDR3: CASNLKSRGDYEQYF. CDR3 nucleotide sequence: TGTGCCAGCAACCTAAAATCCCGGGGGGACTACGAGCAGTACTTC. The chain recombines TRBV3-1 (or the pseudogene TRBV3-2) with TRBJ2-7, with 7 bases that match TRBD2. With V trimmed by 7 bases and J by 3 bases, 12 bases remained unmatched. This CDR3 is built from 15 residues. Per germline, CDR1 LGHDT and CDR2 YNNKEL (reference sequence).

On this clone itself: At one of its ends the junction is not consistent with the germline gene, which may arise from a read error. The rearrangement links TRBV7-2 to TRBJ2-1; D unclear. Germline V gene sequence: CDR1 SGHTA, CDR2 FQGNSA. The CDR3 contains 15 residues. The CDR3 sequence: CASNLMVARVNEQFF. The CDR3 nucleotides are TGTGCCAGCAACTTAATGGTAGCCCGGGTTAATGAGCAGTTCTTC. Complete variable domain (other parts from reference TRBV7-2 and TRBJ2-1): GAGVSQSPSNKVTEKGKDVELRCDPISGHTALYWYRQSLGQGLEFLIYFQGNSAPDKSGLPSDRFSAERTGGSVSTLTIQRTQQEDSAVYLCASNLMVARVNEQFFGPGTRLTVL.

The rearrangement joins TRBV9 to TRBJ1-2; D remains unclear. V lost 0 bases, J lost 7 bases, and 13 bases lay in between. The CDR3 sequence is 14 residues long. Germline values: CDR1 SGDLS, CDR2 YYNGEE. DNA of the CDR3: TGTGCCAGCAGCGTAGCTACTGGAGGGTTTGGCTACACCTTC. Translating gives CASSVATGGFGYTF.

This clone was found a few times. This chain connects TRBV4-3 to TRBJ2-3; tentative D call: TRBD2 (7 bases). The CDR3 spans 15 residues. Germline values: CDR1 LGHNA, CDR2 YSLEER. The ends were cut back, 1 base at V and 1 base at J, with 9 bases in the middle. In DNA, the CDR3 is TGCGCCAGCAGCCAAGCCGGGGGGCGCACAGATACGCAGTATTTT. Amino acids: CASSQAGGRTDTQYF.